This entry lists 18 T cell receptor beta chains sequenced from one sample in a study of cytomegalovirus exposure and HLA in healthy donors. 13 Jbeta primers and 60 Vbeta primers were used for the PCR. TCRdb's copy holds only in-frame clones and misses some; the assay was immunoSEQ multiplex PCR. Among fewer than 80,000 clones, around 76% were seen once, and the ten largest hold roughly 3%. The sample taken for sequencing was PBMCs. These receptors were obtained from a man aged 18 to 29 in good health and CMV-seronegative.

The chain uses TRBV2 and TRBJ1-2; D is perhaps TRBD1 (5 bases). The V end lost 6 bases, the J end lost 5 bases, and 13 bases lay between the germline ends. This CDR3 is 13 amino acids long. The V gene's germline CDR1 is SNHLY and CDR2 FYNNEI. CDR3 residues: CASRTGVSYGYTF. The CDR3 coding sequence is TGTGCCAGCAGGACGGGGGTTTCGTATGGCTACACCTTC.

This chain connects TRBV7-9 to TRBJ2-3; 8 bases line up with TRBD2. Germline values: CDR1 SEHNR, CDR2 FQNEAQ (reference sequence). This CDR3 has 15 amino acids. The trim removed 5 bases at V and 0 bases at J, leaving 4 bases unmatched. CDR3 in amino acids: CASSPGLASTDTQYF. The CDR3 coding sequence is TGTGCCAGCAGCCCTGGACTAGCAAGCACAGATACGCAGTATTTT.

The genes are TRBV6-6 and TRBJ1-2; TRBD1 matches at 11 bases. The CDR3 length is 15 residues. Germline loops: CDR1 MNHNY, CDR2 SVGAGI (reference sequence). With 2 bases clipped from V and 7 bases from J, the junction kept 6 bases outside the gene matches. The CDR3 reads CASSYPGQGAGGYTF. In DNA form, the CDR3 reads TGTGCCAGCAGTTACCCTGGACAGGGGGCGGGTGGCTACACCTTC.

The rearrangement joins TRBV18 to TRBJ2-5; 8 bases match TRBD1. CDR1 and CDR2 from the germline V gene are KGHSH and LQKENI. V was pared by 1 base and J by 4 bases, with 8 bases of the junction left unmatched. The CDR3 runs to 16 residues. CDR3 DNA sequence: TGTGCCAGCTCACCACGACAGGGGAACTTTGGAGAGACCCAGTACTTC. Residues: CASSPRQGNFGETQYF.

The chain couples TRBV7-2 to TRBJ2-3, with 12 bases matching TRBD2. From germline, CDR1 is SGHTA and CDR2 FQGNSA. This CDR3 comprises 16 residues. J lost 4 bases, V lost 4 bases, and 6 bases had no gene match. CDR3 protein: CASSSSGGAKADTQYF. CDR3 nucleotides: TGTGCCAGCAGCTCTAGCGGGGGGGCCAAGGCAGATACGCAGTATTTT. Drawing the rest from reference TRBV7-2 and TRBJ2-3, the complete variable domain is GAGVSQSPSNKVTEKGKDVELRCDPISGHTALYWYRQSLGQGLEFLIYFQGNSAPDKSGLPSDRFSAERTGGSVSTLTIQRTQQEDSAVYLCASSSSGGAKADTQYFGPGTRLTVL.

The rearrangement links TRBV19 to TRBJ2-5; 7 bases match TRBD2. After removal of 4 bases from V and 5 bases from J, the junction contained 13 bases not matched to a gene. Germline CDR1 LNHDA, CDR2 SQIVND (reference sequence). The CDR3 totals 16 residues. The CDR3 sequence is CASSTGPGEGWETQYF. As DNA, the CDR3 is TGTGCCAGTAGTACCGGACCCGGGGAGGGTTGGGAGACCCAGTACTTC. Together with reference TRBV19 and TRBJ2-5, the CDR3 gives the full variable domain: DGGITQSPKYLFRKEGQNVTLSCEQNLNHDAMYWYRQDPGQGLRLIYYSQIVNDFQKGDIAEGYSVSREKKESFPLTVTSAQKNPTAFYLCASSTGPGEGWETQYFGPGTRLLVL.

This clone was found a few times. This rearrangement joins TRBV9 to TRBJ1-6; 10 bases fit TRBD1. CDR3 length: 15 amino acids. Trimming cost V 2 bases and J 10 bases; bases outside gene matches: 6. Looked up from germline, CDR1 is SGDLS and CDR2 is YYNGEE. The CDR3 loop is CASSVDRGLSSPLHF. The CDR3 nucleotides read TGTGCCAGCAGCGTCGACAGGGGGCTATCCTCACCCCTCCACTTT.

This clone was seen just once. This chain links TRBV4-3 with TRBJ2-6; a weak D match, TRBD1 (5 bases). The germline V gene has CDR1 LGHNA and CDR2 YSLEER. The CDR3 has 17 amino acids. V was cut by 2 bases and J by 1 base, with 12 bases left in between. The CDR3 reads CASSQLVSGSGANVLTF. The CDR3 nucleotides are TGCGCCAGCAGCCAATTAGTATCAGGGTCTGGGGCCAACGTCCTGACTTTC.

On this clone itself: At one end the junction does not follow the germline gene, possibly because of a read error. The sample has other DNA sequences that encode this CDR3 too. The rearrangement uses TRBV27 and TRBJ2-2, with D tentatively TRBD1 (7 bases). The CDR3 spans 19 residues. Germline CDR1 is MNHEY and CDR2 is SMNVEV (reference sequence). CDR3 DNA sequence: TGTGCCAGCAGTTTATCGTTTTTGTTCCCAGGGGGAGGTACCGGGGAACTGTTTTTT. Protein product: CASSLSFLFPGGGTGELFF.

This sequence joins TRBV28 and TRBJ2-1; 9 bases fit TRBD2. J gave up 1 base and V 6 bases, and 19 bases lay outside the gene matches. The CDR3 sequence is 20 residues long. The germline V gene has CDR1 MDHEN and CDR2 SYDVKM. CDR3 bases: TGTGCCAGCAGCCCCCAGGTGGGATTAGCGGGGGCCCTATCCTACAATGAGCAGTTCTTC. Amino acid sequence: CASSPQVGLAGALSYNEQFF.

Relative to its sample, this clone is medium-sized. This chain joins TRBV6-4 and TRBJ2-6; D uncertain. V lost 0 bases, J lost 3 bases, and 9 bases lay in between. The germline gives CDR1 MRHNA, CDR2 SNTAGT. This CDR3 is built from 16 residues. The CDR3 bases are TGTGCCAGCAGTGACTCGGCCGCGGATGGGGCCAACGTCCTGACTTTC. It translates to CASSDSAADGANVLTF.

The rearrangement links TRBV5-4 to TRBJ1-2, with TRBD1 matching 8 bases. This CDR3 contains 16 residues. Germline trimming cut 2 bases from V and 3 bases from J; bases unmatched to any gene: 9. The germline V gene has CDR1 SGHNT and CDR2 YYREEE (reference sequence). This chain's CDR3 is CASSLKGQGFDYGYTF. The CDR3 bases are TGTGCCAGCAGCTTAAAAGGACAGGGATTTGACTATGGCTACACCTTC.

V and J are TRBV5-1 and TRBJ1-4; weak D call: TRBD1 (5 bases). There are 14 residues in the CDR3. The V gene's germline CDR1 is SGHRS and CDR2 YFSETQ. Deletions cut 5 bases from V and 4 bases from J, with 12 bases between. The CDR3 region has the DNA TGCGCCAGCAGACTCCAGGGCTATAATGAAAAACTGTTTTTT. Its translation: CASRLQGYNEKLFF.

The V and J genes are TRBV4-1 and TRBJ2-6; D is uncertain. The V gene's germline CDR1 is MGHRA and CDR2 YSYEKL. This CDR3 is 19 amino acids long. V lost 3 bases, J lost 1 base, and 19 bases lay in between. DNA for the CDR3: TGCGCCAGCAGCCACCTTGGGTTCCCTGACTGGTCTGGGGCCAACGTCCTGACTTTC. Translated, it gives CASSHLGFPDWSGANVLTF.

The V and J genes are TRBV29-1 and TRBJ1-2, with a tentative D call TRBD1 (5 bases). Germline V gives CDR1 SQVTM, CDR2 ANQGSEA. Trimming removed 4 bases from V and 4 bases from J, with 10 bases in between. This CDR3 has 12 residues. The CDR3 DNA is TGCAGCGTTGTGGGGCAGGTCTATGGCTACACCTTC. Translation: CSVVGQVYGYTF.

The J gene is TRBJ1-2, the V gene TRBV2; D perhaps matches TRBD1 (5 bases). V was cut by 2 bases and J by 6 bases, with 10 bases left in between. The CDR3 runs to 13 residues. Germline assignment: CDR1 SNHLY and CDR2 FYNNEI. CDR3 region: CASSEQGLDGYTF. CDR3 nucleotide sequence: TGTGCCAGCAGTGAACAGGGATTGGATGGCTACACCTTC.

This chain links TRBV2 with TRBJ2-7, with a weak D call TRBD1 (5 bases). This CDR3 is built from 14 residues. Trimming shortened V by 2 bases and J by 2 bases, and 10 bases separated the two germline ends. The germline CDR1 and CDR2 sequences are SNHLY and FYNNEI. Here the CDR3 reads CASSEIGRAYEQYV. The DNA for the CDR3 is TGTGCCAGCAGTGAAATCGGCAGGGCCTACGAGCAGTACGTC.

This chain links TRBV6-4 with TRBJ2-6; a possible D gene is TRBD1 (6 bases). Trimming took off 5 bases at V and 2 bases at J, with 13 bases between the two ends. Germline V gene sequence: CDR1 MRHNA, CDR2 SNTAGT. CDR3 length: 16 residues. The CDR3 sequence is CASSPQGTTGANVLTF. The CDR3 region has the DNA TGTGCCAGCAGTCCCCAGGGGACCACTGGGGCCAACGTCCTGACTTTC.